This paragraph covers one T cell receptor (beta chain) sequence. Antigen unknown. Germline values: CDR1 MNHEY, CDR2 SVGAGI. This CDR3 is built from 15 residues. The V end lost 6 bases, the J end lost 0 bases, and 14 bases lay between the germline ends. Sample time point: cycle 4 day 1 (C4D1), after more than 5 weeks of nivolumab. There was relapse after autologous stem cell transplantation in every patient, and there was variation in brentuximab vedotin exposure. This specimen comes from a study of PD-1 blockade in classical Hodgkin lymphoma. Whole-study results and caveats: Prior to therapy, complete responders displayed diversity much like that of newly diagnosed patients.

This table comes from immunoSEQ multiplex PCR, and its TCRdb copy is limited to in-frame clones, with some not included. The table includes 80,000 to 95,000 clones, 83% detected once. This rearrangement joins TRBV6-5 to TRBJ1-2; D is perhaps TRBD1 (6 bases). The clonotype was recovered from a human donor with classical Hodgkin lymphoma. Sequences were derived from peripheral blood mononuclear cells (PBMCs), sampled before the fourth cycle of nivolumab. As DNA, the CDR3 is TGTGCCAGCAGCCAAGAGGGGGGAGCTAACTATGGCTACACCTTC. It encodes CASSQEGGANYGYTF.